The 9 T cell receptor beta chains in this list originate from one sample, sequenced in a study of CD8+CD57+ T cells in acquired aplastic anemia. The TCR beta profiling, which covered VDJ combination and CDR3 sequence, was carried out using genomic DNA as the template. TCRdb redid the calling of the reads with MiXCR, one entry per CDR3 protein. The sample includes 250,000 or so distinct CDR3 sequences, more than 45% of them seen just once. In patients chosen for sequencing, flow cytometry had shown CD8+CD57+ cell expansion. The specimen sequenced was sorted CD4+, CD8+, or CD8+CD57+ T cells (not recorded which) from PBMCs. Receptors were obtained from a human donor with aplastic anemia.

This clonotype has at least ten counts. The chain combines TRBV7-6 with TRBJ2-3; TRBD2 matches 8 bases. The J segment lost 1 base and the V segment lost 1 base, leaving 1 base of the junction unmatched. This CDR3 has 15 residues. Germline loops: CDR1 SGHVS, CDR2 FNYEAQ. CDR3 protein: CASSLGSGGTDTQYF. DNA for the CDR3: TGTGCCAGCAGCTTAGGTAGCGGGGGCACAGATACGCAGTATTTT.

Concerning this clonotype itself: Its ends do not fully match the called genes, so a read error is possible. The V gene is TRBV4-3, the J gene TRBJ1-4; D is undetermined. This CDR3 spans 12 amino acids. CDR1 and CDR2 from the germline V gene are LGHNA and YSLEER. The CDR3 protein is CANSTDGEKLFF. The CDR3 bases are TGCGCCAACAGCACCGACGGGGAAAAACTGTTTTTT.

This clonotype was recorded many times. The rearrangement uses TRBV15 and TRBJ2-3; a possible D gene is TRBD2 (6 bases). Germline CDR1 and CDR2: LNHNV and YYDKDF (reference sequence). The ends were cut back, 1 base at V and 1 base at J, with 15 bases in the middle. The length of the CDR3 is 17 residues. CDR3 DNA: TGTGCCACCAGCAGAGGGACTATGGGGGGTGGCACAGATACGCAGTATTTT. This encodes CATSRGTMGGGTDTQYF.

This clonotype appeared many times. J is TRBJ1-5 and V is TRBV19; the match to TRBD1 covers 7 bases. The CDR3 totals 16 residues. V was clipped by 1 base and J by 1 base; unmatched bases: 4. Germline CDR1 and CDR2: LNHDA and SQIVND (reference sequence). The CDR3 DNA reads TGTGCCAGTAGTATAGTCGCGGGACAGAGCAATCAGCCCCAGCATTTT. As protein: CASSIVAGQSNQPQHF. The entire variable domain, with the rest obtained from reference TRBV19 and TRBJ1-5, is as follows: DGGITQSPKYLFRKEGQNVTLSCEQNLNHDAMYWYRQDPGQGLRLIYYSQIVNDFQKGDIAEGYSVSREKKESFPLTVTSAQKNPTAFYLCASSIVAGQSNQPQHFGDGTRLSIL.

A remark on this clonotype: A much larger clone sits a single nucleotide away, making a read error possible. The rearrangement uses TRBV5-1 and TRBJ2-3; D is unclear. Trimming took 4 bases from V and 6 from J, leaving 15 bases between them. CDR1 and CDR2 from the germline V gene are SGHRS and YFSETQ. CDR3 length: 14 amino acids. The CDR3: CASSPGGPGDTQYF. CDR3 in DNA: TGCGCCAGCAGCCCCGGTGGCCCCGGGGATACGCAGTATTTT.

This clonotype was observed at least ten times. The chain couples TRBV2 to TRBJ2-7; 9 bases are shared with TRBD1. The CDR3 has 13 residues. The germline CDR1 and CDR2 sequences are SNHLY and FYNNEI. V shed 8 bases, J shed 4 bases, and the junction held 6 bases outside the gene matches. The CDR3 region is CASAQGANYEQYF. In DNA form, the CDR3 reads TGTGCCAGCGCACAGGGGGCAAATTACGAGCAGTACTTC.

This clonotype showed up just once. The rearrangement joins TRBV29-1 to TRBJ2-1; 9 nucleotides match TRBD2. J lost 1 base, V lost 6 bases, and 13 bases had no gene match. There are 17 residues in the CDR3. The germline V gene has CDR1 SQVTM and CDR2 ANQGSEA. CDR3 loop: CSVTSGTLRESYNEQFF. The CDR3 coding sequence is TGCAGCGTGACTAGCGGAACGCTTCGCGAATCCTACAATGAGCAGTTCTTC.

CDR3 sequence: CASVRAEEMNTEAFF. CDR3 DNA: TGTGCCAGCGTTCGGGCAGAAGAAATGAACACTGAAGCTTTCTTT. The chain combines TRBV12-3 or TRBV12-4 with TRBJ1-1, with D unclear. Trimming shortened V by 8 bases and J by 0 bases, and 16 bases separated the two germline ends. This CDR3 spans 15 amino acids.

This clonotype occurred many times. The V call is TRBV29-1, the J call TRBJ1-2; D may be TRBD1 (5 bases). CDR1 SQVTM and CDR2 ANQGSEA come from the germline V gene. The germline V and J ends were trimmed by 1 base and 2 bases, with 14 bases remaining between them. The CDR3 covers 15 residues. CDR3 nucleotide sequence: TGCAGCGTTGAAGTATGGGGGTGGGTGAACTATGGCTACACCTTC. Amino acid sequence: CSVEVWGWVNYGYTF.